This entry describes one TCR beta chain. Only in-frame clones appear in the TCRdb table, and some are missing; sequencing was by immunoSEQ multiplex PCR. The sample lists under 150,000 clones, approximately 80% occurring once. This sample stems from a study of blood T cell repertoires in COVID-19. Across the study: The analysed material was cDNA or gDNA that came from T cells, B-cell-depleted T cells, or PBMCs.

Assignment of participants to cohorts was predicated upon participant-reported clinical history. Material: PBMCs or T cells enriched from blood (not recorded which). The receptor was isolated from a woman between 40 and 50 years old who had recovered from COVID-19.

CDR3 coding DNA: TGCGCCAGCAGCCTAGGCTTTTCTCGACTAGCAGGACTACAAGAGACCCAGTACTTC. This translates into CASSLGFSRLAGLQETQYF. The rearrangement uses TRBV4-1 and TRBJ2-5; TRBD2 agrees at 7 bases. J lost 2 bases, V lost 4 bases, and 19 bases had no gene match. CDR3 length: 19 residues. Germline values: CDR1 MGHRA, CDR2 YSYEKL.